The 23 T cell receptor beta chains below all came from one sample that was sequenced in a study of T cell repertoires in cytomegalovirus infection. One entry per CDR3 protein, called by TCRdb with MiXCR from the reads. The data contain 740,000 or so distinct CDR3 sequences, less than 40% of them singletons. What was sequenced was PBMCs. The receptors were sampled from a human donor in good health (CMV status not recorded). Some clones in this sample may be carry-over from other donors' samples.

Concerning this clonotype itself: Since a much larger clone is just one base distant, this may be a read error. The rearrangement links TRBV7-2 to TRBJ1-1; a possible D gene is TRBD1 (5 bases). Trimming pared 1 base from V and 11 bases from J, leaving 20 bases between. CDR1 is SGHTA and CDR2 is FQGNSA in the germline V gene. The CDR3 covers 15 residues. CDR3 amino acids: CASSLGTNPWGDAFF. CDR3 DNA: TGTGCCAGCAGCTTAGGGACAAATCCCTGGGGTGATGCTTTCTTT.

This clonotype was counted only a few times. The chain recombines TRBV12-3 or TRBV12-4 with TRBJ2-1; 12 bases are shared with TRBD2. The length of the CDR3 is 18 residues. V trimming: 0 bases; J trimming: 7 bases; junction bases outside the gene matches: 10. The CDR3 DNA reads TGTGCCAGCAGTTTAGCGGAGGGACTAGCGGGTTTGGGGAATGAGCAGTTCTTC. It translates to CASSLAEGLAGLGNEQFF.

This clonotype has a handful of counts. The J gene is TRBJ2-7, the V gene TRBV28; no clear D gene. V was trimmed by 5 bases and J by 2 bases, leaving 13 bases between them. The CDR3 runs 14 residues. Per germline, CDR1 MDHEN and CDR2 SYDVKM. The DNA of the CDR3 is TGTGCCAGCAGTCCGGCTCTCAGTACCTACGAGCAGTACTTC. It specifies CASSPALSTYEQYF. The entire variable domain, with the rest obtained from reference TRBV28 and TRBJ2-7, is as follows: DVKVTQSSRYLVKRTGEKVFLECVQDMDHENMFWYRQDPGLGLRLIYFSYDVKMKEKGDIPEGYSVSREKKERFSLILESASTNQTSMYLCASSPALSTYEQYFGPGTRLTVT.

V is TRBV6-1 and J is TRBJ2-2, with D uncertain. CDR3 length: 16 amino acids. CDR1 and CDR2 from the germline V gene are MNHNS and SASEGT. Trimming removed 3 bases at V and 0 bases at J, with 11 bases between. The DNA for the CDR3 is TGTGCCAGCAGTGACCACTTAGTTTCGAACACCGGGGAGCTGTTTTTT. This codes for CASSDHLVSNTGELFF.

This clonotype was counted at least ten times. V gene TRBV7-8 combines with J gene TRBJ1-4; D remains ambiguous. This CDR3 spans 15 amino acids. CDR1 and CDR2 from the germline V gene are SGHVS and FQNEAQ. Between the trimmed V and J ends, which lost 5 bases and 10 bases, there was a span of 20 bases. In DNA form, the CDR3 reads TGTGCCAGCAGCACCAATGAAGGCCGCCGCGGAAAACTGTTTTTT. Amino acids: CASSTNEGRRGKLFF.

V gene TRBV5-6 combines with J gene TRBJ1-5; D ambiguous. Trimming took off 0 bases at V and 5 bases at J, with 12 bases between the two ends. This CDR3 has 15 amino acids. The germline V gene has CDR1 SGHDT and CDR2 YYEEEE. The CDR3 here is CASSLGQAMHQPQHF. The CDR3 DNA reads as TGTGCCAGCAGCTTGGGGCAGGCTATGCATCAGCCCCAGCATTTT.

This sequence joins TRBV19 and TRBJ1-1; D ambiguous. Trimming stripped 5 bases from V and 1 base from J, with 8 bases between. The germline V gene encodes CDR1 LNHDA and CDR2 SQIVND (reference sequence). The CDR3 has 13 residues. CDR3: CASSVVENTEAFF. The DNA of the CDR3 is TGTGCCAGTAGTGTTGTGGAGAACACTGAAGCTTTCTTT. The complete variable domain, with remaining parts taken from reference TRBV19 and TRBJ1-1, reads DGGITQSPKYLFRKEGQNVTLSCEQNLNHDAMYWYRQDPGQGLRLIYYSQIVNDFQKGDIAEGYSVSREKKESFPLTVTSAQKNPTAFYLCASSVVENTEAFFGQGTRLTVV.

Notes on this clonotype: The conserved closing phenylalanine or tryptophan is absent in this CDR3, likely reflecting a read error. The V call is TRBV27, the J call TRBJ2-7; unclear D gene. The germline V and J ends were trimmed by 2 bases and 0 bases, with 8 bases remaining between them. Germline CDR1 is MNHEY and CDR2 is SMNVEV (reference sequence). The CDR3 consists of 14 residues. This CDR3 reads CASSLTGSSYEQYL. CDR3 DNA: TGTGCCAGCAGTTTAACCGGAAGCTCCTACGAGCAGTACTTA.

Worth noting for this clonotype: One base away lies a much larger clone, so this may be a sequencing read error. The CDR3 spells CASSSNKQETQYF. The CDR3 DNA reads TGTGCCAGCAGCTCAAATAAACAAGAGACCCAGTACTTC. This chain uses TRBV7-2 with TRBJ2-5; D unresolved. Germline V gives CDR1 SGHTA, CDR2 FQGNSA. The CDR3 runs to 13 residues. V dropped 4 bases and J dropped 2 bases, with 8 bases sitting between them.

This chain uses TRBV6-1 with TRBJ2-2; D call uncertain. Per germline, CDR1 MNHNS and CDR2 SASEGT. This CDR3 is built from 13 residues. V lost 6 bases and J lost 4, with 9 bases in between. The CDR3 bases are TGTGCCAGCAGATACCCTCCCACCGGGGAGCTGTTTTTT. Translated: CASRYPPTGELFF.

The chain is built from TRBV19 and TRBJ1-5; perhaps TRBD1 as D (5 bases). The CDR3 totals 15 residues. CDR1 and CDR2 from the germline V gene are LNHDA and SQIVND (reference sequence). V was shortened by 3 bases and J by 2 bases, with 11 bases between the two germline ends. The CDR3 DNA is TGTGCCAGTAGTATGTCCAGGGCGCGCAATCAGCCCCAGCATTTT. Its translation is CASSMSRARNQPQHF.

Only a few counts were recorded for this clonotype. V and J are TRBV19 and TRBJ2-2, with D hard to call. V was trimmed by 5 bases and J by 4 bases, leaving 11 bases between them. There are 14 residues in the CDR3. CDR1 is LNHDA, CDR2 SQIVND, per germline (reference sequence). The chain's CDR3 is CASSPSHVTGELFF. In DNA form, the CDR3 reads TGTGCCAGTAGTCCAAGCCATGTCACCGGGGAGCTGTTTTTT. Together with reference TRBV19 and TRBJ2-2, the CDR3 gives the full variable domain: DGGITQSPKYLFRKEGQNVTLSCEQNLNHDAMYWYRQDPGQGLRLIYYSQIVNDFQKGDIAEGYSVSREKKESFPLTVTSAQKNPTAFYLCASSPSHVTGELFFGEGSRLTVL.

About this clonotype: Given a much more abundant clone one base away, this may be a read error. This sequence joins TRBV19 and TRBJ2-3; TRBD1 aligns across 8 bases. CDR1 LNHDA and CDR2 SQIVND come from the germline V gene (reference sequence). Trimming at V came to 3 bases and at J to 5 bases, leaving 4 bases not matched to a gene. This CDR3 comprises 14 residues. DNA for the CDR3: TGTGCCAGTAGTATGCAGGGGGCAGAAGATACGCAGTATTTT. Its protein is CASSMQGAEDTQYF.

V and J are TRBV28 and TRBJ2-4, with D perhaps assigned TRBD1 or TRBD2 (6 bases each). CDR3 length equals 16 residues. The germline gives CDR1 MDHEN, CDR2 SYDVKM. V dropped 6 bases and J dropped 1 base, with 16 bases sitting between them. In DNA, the CDR3 is TGTGCCAGCAGCCAAACTAGCCAGGGGGCCAAAAACATTCAGTACTTC. This gives the protein CASSQTSQGAKNIQYF.

About this clonotype: In this CDR3 the conserved last residue, phenylalanine or tryptophan, is missing, so a read error is likely. The chain uses TRBV10-3 and TRBJ2-5; TRBD1 might be the D (5 bases). Germline lookup yields CDR1 ENHRY and CDR2 SYGVKD. This CDR3 comprises 13 residues. With 5 bases removed from V and 4 bases from J, the gap between germline ends came to 11 bases. CDR3 in amino acids: CAISRQRIETQYL. CDR3 nucleotides: TGTGCCATCAGTCGACAGCGAATAGAGACCCAGTACTTA.

The chain carries TRBV6-6 and TRBJ1-1; the D gene is possibly TRBD1 (5 bases). The germline V gene encodes CDR1 MNHNY and CDR2 SVGAGI (reference sequence). The CDR3 is 11 amino acids. V was clipped by 2 bases and J by 12 bases, with 10 bases between them. The CDR3 region is CASSYRGRPFF. The CDR3 DNA follows: TGTGCCAGCAGTTACCGGGGCAGGCCTTTCTTT.

For this clonotype: Because it lacks the conserved phenylalanine or tryptophan at the end, this CDR3 is likely a read error. It is unclear where the CDR3 begins or ends on the DNA, so no DNA is shown, and the CDR3 is as TCRdb lists it. The chain links TRBV28 to TRBJ1-1. Termini included, the CDR3 measures 13 amino acids. Germline CDR1 is MDHEN and CDR2 is SYDVKM. CDR3 loop: CARSLYRPTEFFL.

The chain recombines TRBV7-2 with TRBJ1-1, with 8 nucleotides matching TRBD1. The CDR3 sequence is 14 residues long. Losses at the gene ends were 2 bases for V and 9 bases for J; bases not matched to a gene: 8. Germline V gene data show CDR1 as SGHTA and CDR2 as FQGNSA. For the CDR3, the DNA is TGTGCCAGCAGCTTATTTACGCAGGGGGCAAAAGCTTTCTTT. Translated, it gives CASSLFTQGAKAFF. The whole variable domain, remainder taken from reference TRBV7-2 and TRBJ1-1, is GAGVSQSPSNKVTEKGKDVELRCDPISGHTALYWYRQSLGQGLEFLIYFQGNSAPDKSGLPSDRFSAERTGGSVSTLTIQRTQQEDSAVYLCASSLFTQGAKAFFGQGTRLTVV.

This clonotype was seen a few times. The CDR3 nucleotides are TGCAGCGTTGCCGGACAGGGGAACTATGGCTACACCTTC. Its translation is CSVAGQGNYGYTF. The chain combines TRBV29-1 with TRBJ1-2; 9 nucleotides match TRBD1. Germline CDR1 reads SQVTM; CDR2 reads ANQGSEA. Germline trimming cut 4 bases from V and 2 bases from J; bases unmatched to any gene: 2. The CDR3 has 13 residues.

The chain joins TRBV27 to TRBJ1-1; D is possibly TRBD1 (6 bases). Germline CDR1 reads MNHEY; CDR2 reads SMNVEV (reference sequence). V was pared by 6 bases and J by 0 bases, with 17 bases between. The CDR3 spans 16 residues. The DNA of the CDR3 is TGTGCCAGCAGGCCCCATACTACAGGGATGAACACTGAAGCTTTCTTT. The encoded protein is CASRPHTTGMNTEAFF.

The J gene is TRBJ2-7, the V gene TRBV20-1, with 8 bases matching TRBD2. Germline-derived CDR1 and CDR2 are DFQATT and SNEGSKA (reference sequence). The V and J ends lost 1 base and 1 base, in that order; junction bases with no gene match: 9. The CDR3 loop spans 16 amino acids. The CDR3 DNA reads TGCAGTGCTAGAGGACTGGCTAGCGGGTTGTCCTACGAGCAGTACTTC. Amino acids: CSARGLASGLSYEQYF.

J is TRBJ1-2 and V is TRBV24-1; 7 nucleotides match TRBD1. Germline-derived CDR1 and CDR2 are KGHDR and SFDVKD. The CDR3 totals 14 residues. V trimming: 8 bases; J trimming: 8 bases; junction bases outside the gene matches: 13. In DNA form, the CDR3 reads TGTGCCACCACCTCCGGGACAGCCCTGGGAGGCTACACCTTC. Residues: CATTSGTALGGYTF.

This chain joins TRBV7-8 and TRBJ1-1; 7 bases are a match to TRBD1. Germline V CDR1 and CDR2: SGHVS, FQNEAQ. CDR3 length: 17 amino acids. The V gene end was trimmed by 1 base and the J gene end by 3 bases; junction bases not matched to a gene: 11. The DNA for the CDR3 is TGTGCCAGCAGCTTAGTGGCAGGGGGTACGTTGTACACTGAAGCTTTCTTT. This codes for CASSLVAGGTLYTEAFF.